One and the same sample provided the 12 T cell receptor beta chains below, sequenced in a study of blood T cell repertoires in COVID-19. TCRdb's table, derived via immunoSEQ multiplex PCR, lists solely in-frame clones and lacks some. The sample consists of 200,000 to 300,000 clones, about nine tenths of them appearing once. Sequences were obtained from peripheral blood. Source of these receptors: a woman aged 35 to 49 who had recovered from COVID-19.

V usage is TRBV14 and J usage is TRBJ1-1, with D perhaps matching TRBD1 (5 bases). This CDR3 spans 13 amino acids. The germline V and J ends were trimmed by 11 bases and 4 bases, with 17 bases remaining between them. Germline lookup yields CDR1 SGHDN and CDR2 FVKESK. In nucleotides, the CDR3 is TGTGCCCGACCCCGGGGGAGGTGCACTGAAGCTTTCTTT. Translated, it gives CARPRGRCTEAFF. The full variable domain, in which reference TRBV14 and TRBJ1-1 provide the parts outside the CDR3, is EAGVTQFPSHSVIEKGQTVTLRCDPISGHDNLYWYRRVMGKEIKFLLHFVKESKQDESGMPNNRFLAERTGGTYSTLKVQPAELEDSGVYFCARPRGRCTEAFFGQGTRLTVV.

The gene calls are TRBV28 and TRBJ1-5, with D possibly matching TRBD1 (5 bases). V lost 6 bases to trimming and J lost 6 bases, with 18 bases between them. This CDR3 is built from 15 residues. The germline V gene has CDR1 MDHEN and CDR2 SYDVKM. CDR3 coding DNA: TGTGCCAGCAGCTCCCTCGGGGGGGGAGGTCAGCCCCAGCATTTT. It is translated as CASSSLGGGGQPQHF.

This clone appeared a few times. The chain combines TRBV5-5 with TRBJ2-7; possible D gene TRBD1, 6 bases. CDR3 length equals 15 residues. Trimming left V 7 bases short and J 4 bases short, with 21 bases between. Germline V gene lookup returns CDR1 SGHKS and CDR2 YYEKEE (reference sequence). The CDR3: CASGLLTGDYYEQYF. The CDR3 bases are TGTGCCAGCGGCCTCCTGACAGGAGATTATTACGAGCAGTACTTC.

The V and J genes are TRBV19 and TRBJ1-2; D is unclear. CDR3 length: 13 residues. Germline CDR1 and CDR2: LNHDA and SQIVND (reference sequence). V lost 3 bases and J lost 8, with 13 bases in between. The CDR3 DNA sequence: TGTGCCAGTAGTATGGAGGGTTCGAGGGGCTACACCTTC. The encoded protein is CASSMEGSRGYTF. The full variable domain, its missing parts supplied by reference TRBV19 and TRBJ1-2, is DGGITQSPKYLFRKEGQNVTLSCEQNLNHDAMYWYRQDPGQGLRLIYYSQIVNDFQKGDIAEGYSVSREKKESFPLTVTSAQKNPTAFYLCASSMEGSRGYTFGSGTRLTVV.

The sample holds one count of this clone. The chain combines TRBV19 with TRBJ1-5; 8 positions match TRBD1. V was clipped by 3 bases and J by 6 bases; unmatched bases: 16. The CDR3 is 18 residues long. CDR1 is LNHDA and CDR2 is SQIVND in the germline V gene (reference sequence). The CDR3 protein is CASSIVLWGRGLVQPQHF. DNA of the CDR3: TGTGCCAGTAGTATTGTGTTGTGGGGCAGGGGGCTCGTTCAGCCCCAGCATTTT.

This chain connects TRBV29-1 to TRBJ1-1; D remains ambiguous. CDR1 is SQVTM and CDR2 is ANQGSEA in the germline V gene. The CDR3 runs to 16 residues. V was trimmed by 6 bases and J by 0 bases, leaving 20 bases between them. The CDR3 here is CSVLPYSGGLNTEAFF. In DNA form, the CDR3 reads TGCAGCGTACTACCCTATTCAGGAGGGCTGAACACTGAAGCTTTCTTT.

The chain has TRBV6-1 and TRBJ2-1; no clear D. This CDR3 has 16 amino acids. Trimming removed 4 bases from V and 0 bases from J, with 13 bases in between. Germline loops: CDR1 MNHNS, CDR2 SASEGT. Here the CDR3 reads CASSATVLSSYNEQFF. CDR3 nucleotides: TGTGCCAGCAGTGCCACAGTTCTAAGCTCCTACAATGAGCAGTTCTTC.

This rearrangement joins TRBV3-1 (or the pseudogene TRBV3-2) to TRBJ1-3; the D is unclear. The CDR3 runs to 17 residues. CDR1 is LGHDT, CDR2 YNNKEL, per germline (reference sequence). Trimming stripped 1 base from V and 0 bases from J, with 13 bases between. The DNA for the CDR3 is TGTGCCAGCAGCCAAGCCCCCGGGTTTTACTCTGGAAACACCATATATTTT. Protein sequence: CASSQAPGFYSGNTIYF.

This rearrangement joins TRBV11-2 to TRBJ2-7, with D tentatively TRBD1 (6 bases). The CDR3 loop spans 14 amino acids. Trimming removed 5 bases at V and 2 bases at J, with 13 bases between. CDR1 SGHAT and CDR2 FQNNGV come from the germline V gene. The DNA of the CDR3 is TGTGCCAGCAGCCCCTGGGGGCTCCCCTACGAGCAGTACTTC. Protein: CASSPWGLPYEQYF.

This chain joins TRBV2 and TRBJ1-1; TRBD1 is a possible D gene (5 bases). Germline CDR1 and CDR2: SNHLY and FYNNEI. This CDR3 is 13 amino acids long. Trimming removed 6 bases at V and 5 bases at J, with 13 bases between. The CDR3 is CASSDDGGTEAFF. In nucleotides, the CDR3 is TGTGCCAGCAGCGATGATGGGGGGACTGAAGCTTTCTTT.

This chain connects TRBV4-3 to TRBJ1-3; tentatively, D is TRBD1 (6 bases). The CDR3 consists of 15 residues. Germline assignment: CDR1 LGHNA and CDR2 YSLEER. V was cut by 3 bases and J by 1 base, with 10 bases left in between. Here the CDR3 reads CASSQSTGSGNTIYF. The CDR3 nucleotides are TGCGCCAGCAGCCAGTCTACAGGGTCTGGAAACACCATATATTTT.

V and J are TRBV5-1 and TRBJ2-5, with a weak D call TRBD2 (6 bases). CDR1 SGHRS and CDR2 YFSETQ come from the germline V gene. The CDR3 loop spans 14 amino acids. V dropped 4 bases and J dropped 7 bases, with 17 bases sitting between them. The CDR3 bases are TGCGCCAGCAGCGGGGGGACCGCTCATCGGACCCAGTACTTC. Translation gives CASSGGTAHRTQYF.